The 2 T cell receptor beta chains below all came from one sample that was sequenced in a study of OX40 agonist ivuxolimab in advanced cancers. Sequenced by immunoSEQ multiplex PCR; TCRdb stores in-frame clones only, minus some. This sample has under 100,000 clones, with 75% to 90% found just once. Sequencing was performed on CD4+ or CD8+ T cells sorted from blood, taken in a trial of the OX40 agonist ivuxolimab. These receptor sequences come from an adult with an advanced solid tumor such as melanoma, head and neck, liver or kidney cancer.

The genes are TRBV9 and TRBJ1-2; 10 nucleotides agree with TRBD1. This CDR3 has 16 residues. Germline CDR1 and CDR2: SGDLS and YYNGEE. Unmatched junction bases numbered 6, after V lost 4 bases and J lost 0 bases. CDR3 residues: CASSKVGTGANYGYTF. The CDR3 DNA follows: TGTGCCAGCAGCAAAGTGGGGACAGGGGCTAACTATGGCTACACCTTC.

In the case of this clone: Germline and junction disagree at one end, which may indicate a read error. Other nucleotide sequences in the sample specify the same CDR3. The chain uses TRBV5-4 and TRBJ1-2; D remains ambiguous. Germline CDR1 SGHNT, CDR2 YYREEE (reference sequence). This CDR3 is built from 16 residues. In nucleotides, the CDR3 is TGTGCCAGCAGTTTGGGCGCAGCCCGCACTAACTATGGCTACACCTTC. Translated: CASSLGAARTNYGYTF.